The 5 T cell receptor beta chains in this list originate from one sample, sequenced in a study of glioma-infiltrating T cells. TCR alpha and beta CDR3 regions were amplified from RNA using iRepertoire nested multiplex PCR. Via MiXCR, TCRdb re-called the multiplex PCR reads, giving one row per CDR3 protein. This table holds some 85,000 distinct CDR3 sequences, about 25% found once. Input material: glioma tissue, nonneoplastic brain tissue, or PBMCs (not recorded which). All receptors derive from a human donor with low-grade glioma or glioblastoma, undergoing nonglioma brain surgery, or in good health (not recorded which).

This clonotype was detected many times. The gene calls are TRBV4-2 and TRBJ1-2; D gene ambiguous. Trimming took 0 bases from V and 7 from J, leaving 9 bases between them. Germline CDR1 is LGHNA and CDR2 is YNFKEQ. The CDR3 sequence is 13 residues long. The CDR3 bases are TGTGCCAGCAGCCAAGATTGGCAGAGTGGCTACACCTTC. Translating it yields CASSQDWQSGYTF.

This clonotype turned up a few times. The rearrangement links TRBV19 to TRBJ2-2; D may correspond to TRBD1 or TRBD2 (5 bases each). V lost 3 bases and J 0 bases, leaving 23 bases between the germline ends. The CDR3 sequence is 20 residues long. Per germline, CDR1 LNHDA and CDR2 SQIVND (reference sequence). The CDR3 region has the DNA TGTGCCAGTAGTATTAGGGGTCCCGCGGGCGAGGTCCCGAACACCGGGGAGCTGTTTTTT. Its translation: CASSIRGPAGEVPNTGELFF.

The rearrangement links TRBV12-3 or TRBV12-4 to TRBJ2-2, with D possibly being TRBD2 (5 bases). The length of the CDR3 is 16 residues. The V and J ends lost 6 bases and 4 bases respectively, with 18 bases between them. The CDR3 DNA is TGTGCCAGCAGCCAACCGGACTCGGCGATCACCGGGGAGCTGTTTTTT. This sequence encodes CASSQPDSAITGELFF.

This clonotype was found a few times. DNA for the CDR3: TGTGCCAGCAGCCTGGGACTAGCGGGAGATAGGGTTGATACGCAGTATTTT. Translation gives CASSLGLAGDRVDTQYF. V and J are TRBV5-4 and TRBJ2-3; 14 nucleotides agree with TRBD2. J was trimmed by 6 bases and V by 4 bases; bases with no gene match: 10. The CDR3 consists of 17 residues. Germline V gene sequence: CDR1 SGHNT, CDR2 YYREEE (reference sequence).

The chain employs TRBV4-2 and TRBJ2-3; 8 positions agree with TRBD2. Losses at the gene ends were 0 bases for V and 9 bases for J; bases not matched to a gene: 17. The V gene's germline CDR1 is LGHNA and CDR2 YNFKEQ. CDR3 length equals 18 residues. DNA of the CDR3: TGTGCCAGCAGCCAAGAACTGAGCGGGGGTGGCCCCGGAGGGACGCAGTATTTT. Translating gives CASSQELSGGGPGGTQYF.